The 32 T cell receptor beta chains reported below all come from one sample, sequenced in a study of CD8 T cells in ankylosing spondylitis. TCRdb fed the 5' RACE reads into MiXCR, producing one record per CDR3 protein. The sample lists about 170,000 distinct CDR3 sequences, about a sixth seen once, with approximately 7.6% in the top ten. The source material was blood, either unsorted or a sorted T cell fraction (not recorded which). The source is a male donor with ankylosing spondylitis or in good health (not recorded which).

The chain employs TRBV5-1 and TRBJ2-7; D not resolved. Trimming removed 5 bases at V and 6 bases at J, with 15 bases between. Germline CDR1 is SGHRS and CDR2 is YFSETQ. This CDR3 comprises 13 residues. The CDR3 DNA follows: TGCGCCAGCAGTTTTCCCCCAAATACCGAGCAGTACTTC. This codes for CASSFPPNTEQYF. The complete variable domain, with remaining parts taken from reference TRBV5-1 and TRBJ2-7, reads KAGVTQTPRYLIKTRGQQVTLSCSPISGHRSVSWYQQTPGQGLQFLFEYFSETQRNKGNFPGRFSGRQFSNSRSEMNVSTLELGDSALYLCASSFPPNTEQYFGPGTRLTVT.

This clonotype has only a few counts. The rearrangement uses TRBV6-5 and TRBJ2-7, with D uncertain. V was cut by 0 bases and J by 2 bases, with 5 bases left in between. There are 13 residues in the CDR3. Germline V gene lookup returns CDR1 MNHEY and CDR2 SVGAGI. CDR3 amino acids: CASSYSGPYEQYF. The CDR3 DNA reads TGTGCCAGCAGTTACTCGGGCCCCTACGAGCAGTACTTC.

Ten or more counts support this clonotype. CDR3 bases: TGCAGCGTCGCCCTGACAGGCTCCTACGAGCAGTACTTC. This translates into CSVALTGSYEQYF. The chain joins TRBV29-1 to TRBJ2-7, with TRBD1 as a possible D gene (6 bases). Germline-derived CDR1 and CDR2 are SQVTM and ANQGSEA. CDR3 size: 13 residues. V was clipped by 6 bases and J by 0 bases, with 12 bases between them.

This clonotype was detected only a few times. This chain uses TRBV7-8 with TRBJ1-4; no clear D. This CDR3 region has 17 residues. The V end was cut by 1 base, the J end by 4 bases, with 16 bases between. Germline V gives CDR1 SGHVS, CDR2 FQNEAQ. The CDR3 bases are TGTGCCAGCAGCTTAGGCCCTAGTCAGAACCTTAATGAAAAACTGTTTTTT. Its protein is CASSLGPSQNLNEKLFF. Full variable domain (missing parts from reference TRBV7-8 and TRBJ1-4): GAGVSQSPRYKVAKRGQDVALRCDPISGHVSLFWYQQALGQGPEFLTYFQNEAQLDKSGLPSDRFFAERPEGSVSTLKIQRTQQEDSAVYLCASSLGPSQNLNEKLFFGSGTQLSVL.

In this sample, this clonotype turned up many times. The V and J genes are TRBV12-3 or TRBV12-4 and TRBJ1-5; no reliable D call. Trimming took off 2 bases at V and 7 bases at J, with 9 bases between the two ends. The CDR3 covers 13 residues. CDR3 residues: CASSLSRRQPQHF. The CDR3, as DNA: TGTGCCAGCAGTTTAAGTCGTCGCCAGCCCCAGCATTTT.

This chain uses TRBV20-1 with TRBJ2-1; the D is unclear. V lost 0 bases, J lost 7 bases, and 10 bases lay in between. Germline lookup yields CDR1 DFQATT and CDR2 SNEGSKA (reference sequence). The CDR3 sequence is 13 residues long. CDR3 residues: CSARDGLNNEQFF. In DNA form, the CDR3 reads TGCAGTGCTAGAGACGGGCTTAATAATGAGCAGTTCTTC.

This clonotype was recorded many times. The chain uses TRBV2 and TRBJ2-1, with D possibly matching TRBD1 (5 bases). Germline V gene data show CDR1 as SNHLY and CDR2 as FYNNEI. With 6 bases removed from V and 3 bases from J, the gap between germline ends came to 6 bases. The CDR3 contains 12 residues. CDR3 sequence reads: CASRGDYNEQFF. The CDR3 coding sequence is TGTGCCAGCAGAGGGGACTACAATGAGCAGTTCTTC.

This clonotype was seen only a few times. The rearrangement uses TRBV11-2 and TRBJ2-4, with a weak D call TRBD1 (6 bases). The germline V gene encodes CDR1 SGHAT and CDR2 FQNNGV. The CDR3 has 15 residues. V lost 7 bases and J lost 1, with 14 bases in between. The CDR3 loop is CASNWGPGAKNIQYF. In DNA, the CDR3 is TGTGCCAGCAATTGGGGGCCTGGGGCCAAAAACATTCAGTACTTC.

The V and J genes are TRBV20-1 and TRBJ2-7, with 12 positions matching TRBD2. V trimming: 6 bases; J trimming: 0 bases; junction bases outside the gene matches: 12. The CDR3 extends over 17 amino acids. Germline V gene data show CDR1 as DFQATT and CDR2 as SNEGSKA (reference sequence). The CDR3 sequence: CSAARLAGDRSSYEQYF. The CDR3 nucleotides are TGCAGTGCGGCCAGACTAGCGGGAGATAGAAGCTCCTACGAGCAGTACTTC.

The genes are TRBV12-3 or TRBV12-4 and TRBJ1-4; D unresolved. Between the trimmed V and J ends, which lost 5 bases and 12 bases, there was a span of 10 bases. This CDR3 comprises 11 residues. The CDR3 nucleotides read TGTGCCAGCAGTGTCGATAGGGAACTGTTTTTT. Translation: CASSVDRELFF.

Comment on this clonotype: One junction end disagrees with the germline gene, perhaps due to a read error. The chain carries TRBV28 and TRBJ1-5; 9 nucleotides line up with TRBD1. CDR3 length equals 17 residues. From germline, CDR1 is MDHEN and CDR2 SYDVKM. CDR3 protein: CASSRGQGLDSNRPQHF. CDR3 bases: TGTGCCAGCAGCCGAGGACAGGGGTTGGATAGCAATCGGCCCCAGCATTTT. Together with reference TRBV28 and TRBJ1-5, the CDR3 gives the full variable domain: DVKVTQSSRYLVKRTGEKVFLECVQDMDHENMFWYRQDPGLGLRLIYFSYDVKMKEKGDIPEGYSVSREKKERFSLILESASTNQTSMYLCASSRGQGLDSNRPQHFGDGTRLSIL.

This clonotype was seen a few times. The V call is TRBV5-1, the J call TRBJ1-1; 7 bases are shared with TRBD1. In germline, CDR1 is SGHRS, CDR2 YFSETQ. CDR3 length: 13 residues. V gave up 5 bases and J gave up 5 bases; unmatched junction bases: 6. The CDR3 DNA sequence: TGCGCCAGCAGACAGGGACAGCAGACTGAAGCTTTCTTT. This codes for CASRQGQQTEAFF.

This clonotype was recorded many times. In DNA form, the CDR3 reads TGTGCCAGCAGTTTAATCAGGGGCACAGATACGCAGTATTTT. It is translated as CASSLIRGTDTQYF. This chain links TRBV28 with TRBJ2-3; D is possibly TRBD1 (5 bases). V was shortened by 2 bases and J by 1 base, with 7 bases between the two germline ends. Per germline, CDR1 MDHEN and CDR2 SYDVKM. CDR3 length: 14 residues.

In this sample, this clonotype turned up many times. The chain carries TRBV20-1 and TRBJ1-5; D possibly corresponds to TRBD1 (5 bases). CDR3 length equals 13 residues. Trimming left V 0 bases short and J 4 bases short, with 7 bases between. Looked up from germline, CDR1 is DFQATT and CDR2 is SNEGSKA (reference sequence). The CDR3 spells CSARDGTNQPQHF. In DNA form, the CDR3 reads TGCAGTGCTAGAGATGGGACTAATCAGCCCCAGCATTTT.

This clonotype has at least ten counts. The rearrangement uses TRBV5-1 and TRBJ1-1; D is undetermined. The ends were cut back, 1 base at V and 1 base at J, with 8 bases in the middle. Germline CDR1 reads SGHRS; CDR2 reads YFSETQ. The CDR3 contains 14 residues. This CDR3 is CASSLTAENTEAFF. As DNA, the CDR3 is TGCGCCAGCAGCTTGACGGCGGAGAACACTGAAGCTTTCTTT.

In its sample, this clonotype was seen many times. The V call is TRBV12-3 or TRBV12-4, the J call TRBJ2-3; D gene ambiguous. There are 11 residues in the CDR3. V was cut by 5 bases and J by 4 bases, with 4 bases left in between. Here the CDR3 reads CASSVADTQYF. In DNA form, the CDR3 reads TGTGCCAGCAGTGTGGCAGATACGCAGTATTTT.

J is TRBJ2-1 and V is TRBV30, with D unresolved. Between the trimmed V and J ends, which lost 5 bases and 0 bases, there was a span of 17 bases. This CDR3 comprises 16 residues. Germline values: CDR1 GTSNPN, CDR2 SVGIG (reference sequence). Written as DNA, the CDR3 is TGTGCCTGGTACTATAGTGGGAAGAGCTCCTACAATGAGCAGTTCTTC. Its translation: CAWYYSGKSSYNEQFF.

The gene calls are TRBV5-1 and TRBJ2-7; possible D gene TRBD2, 5 bases. The V and J ends lost 0 bases and 3 bases respectively, with 10 bases between them. The CDR3 is made up of 14 amino acids. Germline assignment: CDR1 SGHRS and CDR2 YFSETQ. DNA for the CDR3: TGCGCCAGCAGCTTGGTGGGAGACGGCTACGAGCAGTACTTC. It is translated as CASSLVGDGYEQYF.

Ten or more counts support this clonotype. The chain uses TRBV10-3 and TRBJ2-1; 7 bases fit TRBD1. The CDR3 contains 14 residues. With V trimmed by 8 bases and J by 6 bases, 10 bases remained unmatched. CDR1 is ENHRY, CDR2 SYGVKD, per germline. The CDR3 DNA reads TGTGCCATCCAGGGGGATTTGGGCCCCAATGAGCAGTTCTTC. Translating gives CAIQGDLGPNEQFF.

This clonotype showed up many times. This chain uses TRBV20-1 with TRBJ2-1; D not resolved. The CDR3 spans 11 residues. Trimming left V 0 bases short and J 6 bases short, with 3 bases between. The germline CDR1 and CDR2 sequences are DFQATT and SNEGSKA (reference sequence). The CDR3 spells CSARETNEQFF. CDR3 sequence (DNA): TGCAGTGCTAGAGAGACCAATGAGCAGTTCTTC.

At least ten counts were recorded for this clonotype. The chain carries TRBV20-1 and TRBJ1-1, with D perhaps TRBD1 (6 bases). Per the germline V gene, CDR1 is DFQATT and CDR2 is SNEGSKA (reference sequence). CDR3 length: 13 residues. V lost 6 bases, J lost 0 bases, and 11 bases lay in between. The CDR3 DNA sequence: TGCAGTGCCAAACACAGGGTGAACACTGAAGCTTTCTTT. Translation: CSAKHRVNTEAFF.

In its sample, this clonotype was seen a few times. The chain employs TRBV28 and TRBJ2-7; D may be TRBD2 (7 bases). Trimming left V 6 bases short and J 1 base short, with 16 bases between. Germline loops: CDR1 MDHEN, CDR2 SYDVKM. The CDR3 extends over 15 amino acids. DNA for the CDR3: TGTGCCAGCAGCCCCGGGAAGGGGGGGTCCTACGAGCAGTACTTC. The encoded protein is CASSPGKGGSYEQYF.

This clonotype was observed a single time. This rearrangement joins TRBV29-1 to TRBJ2-1, with TRBD2 matching 9 bases. V lost 4 bases and J lost 5; bases outside the gene matches: 6. The germline gives CDR1 SQVTM, CDR2 ANQGSEA. The CDR3 has 14 residues. This CDR3 is CSVVSGGTHNEQFF. The CDR3 nucleotides read TGCAGCGTTGTGAGCGGGGGGACCCACAATGAGCAGTTCTTC.

This clonotype was picked up a small number of times. This rearrangement joins TRBV20-1 to TRBJ1-1; 8 bases are a match to TRBD1. This CDR3 has 14 amino acids. The germline CDR1 and CDR2 sequences are DFQATT and SNEGSKA (reference sequence). After removal of 0 bases from V and 4 bases from J, the junction contained 4 bases not matched to a gene. The CDR3 DNA follows: TGCAGTGCTAGAGATTATCAGGGGGCCACTGAAGCTTTCTTT. Translating it yields CSARDYQGATEAFF.

This clonotype was seen only once. The V call is TRBV7-3, the J call TRBJ2-2, with 15 bases that match TRBD2. V was clipped by 11 bases and J by 7 bases; unmatched bases: 5. The germline V gene has CDR1 SGHTA and CDR2 FQGTGA. This CDR3 region has 14 residues. CDR3 bases: TGTGCCGGAGGACTAGCGGGAGGGAACGGGGAGCTGTTTTTT. Protein product: CAGGLAGGNGELFF.

This clonotype was counted at least ten times. V gene TRBV25-1 combines with J gene TRBJ1-4; D unclear. Germline V CDR1 and CDR2: MGHDK, SYGVNS. The CDR3 is 16 amino acids. The germline V and J ends were trimmed by 3 bases and 5 bases, with 16 bases remaining between them. For the CDR3, the DNA is TGTGCCAGCAGTGATTCGAAGTCAGGCGTCAATGAAAAACTGTTTTTT. This encodes CASSDSKSGVNEKLFF. Combining the CDR3 with reference TRBV25-1 and TRBJ1-4 gives the whole variable domain EADIYQTPRYLVIGTGKKITLECSQTMGHDKMYWYQQDPGMELHLIHYSYGVNSTEKGDLSSESTVSRIRTEHFPLTLESARPSHTSQYLCASSDSKSGVNEKLFFGSGTQLSVL.

This clonotype was seen only a few times. The chain has TRBV20-1 and TRBJ1-6; D is ambiguous. The CDR3 is 12 amino acids. V dropped 5 bases and J dropped 10 bases, with 12 bases sitting between them. Germline values: CDR1 DFQATT, CDR2 SNEGSKA (reference sequence). This CDR3 is CSARAGPSPLHF. CDR3 sequence (DNA): TGCAGTGCTCGAGCCGGGCCGTCACCCCTCCACTTT.

The chain combines TRBV29-1 with TRBJ1-2; a possible D gene is TRBD1 (6 bases). The CDR3 runs 12 residues. V dropped 8 bases and J dropped 8 bases, with 18 bases sitting between them. Germline CDR1 SQVTM, CDR2 ANQGSEA. CDR3 region: CSSRGGAQGYTF. DNA of the CDR3: TGCAGCTCAAGAGGGGGGGCGCAAGGCTACACCTTC.

The chain links TRBV6-2 or TRBV6-3 to TRBJ1-5, with TRBD1 as a possible D gene (5 bases). V lost 6 bases to trimming and J lost 3 bases, with 18 bases between them. The V gene's germline CDR1 is MNHEY and CDR2 SVGEGT. CDR3 length equals 16 residues. The CDR3 region has the DNA TGTGCCAGCAGGGCTACGGGGACTAGAAACAATCAGCCCCAGCATTTT. As protein: CASRATGTRNNQPQHF.

This clonotype was detected ten times or more. The CDR3 DNA is TGCGCCAGCAGCCAAGATCTTGGCCTACGGGCCTACGAGCAGTACTTC. Translated, it gives CASSQDLGLRAYEQYF. V usage is TRBV4-1 and J usage is TRBJ2-7; D unclear. The CDR3 is 16 amino acids. V was cut by 0 bases and J by 2 bases, with 14 bases left in between. From germline, CDR1 is MGHRA and CDR2 YSYEKL.

This clonotype was counted a few times. This chain joins TRBV2 and TRBJ2-4; D assignment may be TRBD1 or TRBD2 (6 bases each). The CDR3 spans 14 residues. From germline, CDR1 is SNHLY and CDR2 FYNNEI. The germline V and J ends were trimmed by 3 bases and 7 bases, with 13 bases remaining between them. The CDR3 nucleotides are TGTGCCAGCAGTGAGGGAAGGAGGGGGAACATTCAGTACTTC. Translating it yields CASSEGRRGNIQYF.

This clonotype was recorded at least ten times. V gene TRBV20-1 combines with J gene TRBJ2-7, with D possibly called TRBD1 or TRBD2 (5 bases each). V lost 3 bases and J 6 bases, leaving 15 bases between the germline ends. This CDR3 is 13 amino acids long. Germline lookup yields CDR1 DFQATT and CDR2 SNEGSKA (reference sequence). The DNA of the CDR3 is TGCAGTGCTAGCCCAAGGACTCAGGGCGAGCAGTACTTC. It specifies CSASPRTQGEQYF.